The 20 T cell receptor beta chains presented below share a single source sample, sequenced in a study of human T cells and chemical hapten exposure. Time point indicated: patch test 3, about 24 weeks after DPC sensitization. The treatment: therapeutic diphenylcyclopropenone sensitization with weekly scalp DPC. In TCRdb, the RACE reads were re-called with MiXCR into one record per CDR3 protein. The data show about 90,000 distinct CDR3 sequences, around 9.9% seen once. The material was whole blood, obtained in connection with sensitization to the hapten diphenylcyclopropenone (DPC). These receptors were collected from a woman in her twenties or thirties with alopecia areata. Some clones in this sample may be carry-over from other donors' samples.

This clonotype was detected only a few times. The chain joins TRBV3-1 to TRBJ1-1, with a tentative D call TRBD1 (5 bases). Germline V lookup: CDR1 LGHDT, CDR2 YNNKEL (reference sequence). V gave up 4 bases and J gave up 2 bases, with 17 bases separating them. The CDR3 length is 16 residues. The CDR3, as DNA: TGTGCCAGCAGCCCGTTGTCAGGAAGGACAAACACTGAAGCTTTCTTT. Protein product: CASSPLSGRTNTEAFF.

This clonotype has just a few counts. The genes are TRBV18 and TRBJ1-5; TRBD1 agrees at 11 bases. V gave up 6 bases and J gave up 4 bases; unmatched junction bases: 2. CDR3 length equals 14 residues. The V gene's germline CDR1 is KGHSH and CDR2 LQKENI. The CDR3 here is CASSGTGGNQPQHF. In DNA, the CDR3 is TGTGCCAGCTCCGGGACAGGGGGTAATCAGCCCCAGCATTTT.

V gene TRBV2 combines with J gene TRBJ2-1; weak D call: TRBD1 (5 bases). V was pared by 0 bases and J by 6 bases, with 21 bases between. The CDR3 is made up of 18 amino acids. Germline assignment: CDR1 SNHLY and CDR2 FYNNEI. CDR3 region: CASSEALLRTPGFNEQFF. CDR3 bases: TGTGCCAGCAGTGAAGCGCTTCTCCGGACACCCGGCTTCAATGAGCAGTTCTTC.

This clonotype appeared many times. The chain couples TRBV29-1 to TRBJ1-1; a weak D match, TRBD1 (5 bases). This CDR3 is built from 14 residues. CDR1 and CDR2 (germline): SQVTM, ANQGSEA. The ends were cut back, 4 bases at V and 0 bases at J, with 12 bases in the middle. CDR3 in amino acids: CSVAGRLMNTEAFF. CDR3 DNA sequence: TGCAGCGTTGCGGGACGGTTAATGAACACTGAAGCTTTCTTT.

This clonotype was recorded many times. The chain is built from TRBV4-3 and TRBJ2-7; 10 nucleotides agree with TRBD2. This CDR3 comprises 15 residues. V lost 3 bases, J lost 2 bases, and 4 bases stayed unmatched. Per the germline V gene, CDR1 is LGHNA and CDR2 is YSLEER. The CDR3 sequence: CASSHGLAEAYEQYF. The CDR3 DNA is TGCGCCAGCAGCCACGGACTAGCGGAGGCCTACGAGCAGTACTTC.

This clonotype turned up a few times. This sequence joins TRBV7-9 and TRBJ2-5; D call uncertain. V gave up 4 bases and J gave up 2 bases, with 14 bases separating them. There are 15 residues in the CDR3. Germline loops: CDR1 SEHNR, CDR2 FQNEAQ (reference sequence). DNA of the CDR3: TGTGCCAGCAGCTCCCACCATGGCTCTCAAGAGACCCAGTACTTC. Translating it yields CASSSHHGSQETQYF.

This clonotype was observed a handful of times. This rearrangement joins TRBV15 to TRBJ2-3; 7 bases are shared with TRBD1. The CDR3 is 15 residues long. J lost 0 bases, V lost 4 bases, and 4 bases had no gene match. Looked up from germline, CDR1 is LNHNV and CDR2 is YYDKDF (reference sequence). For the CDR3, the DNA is TGTGCCACCAGCACTAACAGGGGTAGCACAGATACGCAGTATTTT. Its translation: CATSTNRGSTDTQYF.

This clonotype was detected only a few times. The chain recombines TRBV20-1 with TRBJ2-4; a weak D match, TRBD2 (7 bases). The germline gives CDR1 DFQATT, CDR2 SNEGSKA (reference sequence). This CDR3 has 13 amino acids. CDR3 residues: CSEGGKAKNIQYF. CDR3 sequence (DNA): TGCAGCGAGGGGGGGAAAGCCAAAAACATTCAGTACTTC.

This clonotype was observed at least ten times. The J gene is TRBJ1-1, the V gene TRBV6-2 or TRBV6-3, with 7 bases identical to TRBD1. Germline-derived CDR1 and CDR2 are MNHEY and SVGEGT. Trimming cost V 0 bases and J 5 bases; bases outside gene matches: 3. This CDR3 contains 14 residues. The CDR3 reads CASSYSRQGTEAFF. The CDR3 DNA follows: TGTGCCAGCAGTTACTCTCGACAGGGAACTGAAGCTTTCTTT.

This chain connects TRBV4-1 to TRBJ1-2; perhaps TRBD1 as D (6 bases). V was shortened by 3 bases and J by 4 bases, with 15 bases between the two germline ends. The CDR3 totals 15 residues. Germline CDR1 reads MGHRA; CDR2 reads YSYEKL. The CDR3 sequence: CASSHAGTKTYGYTF. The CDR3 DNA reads TGCGCCAGCAGCCACGCCGGGACAAAGACCTATGGCTACACCTTC.

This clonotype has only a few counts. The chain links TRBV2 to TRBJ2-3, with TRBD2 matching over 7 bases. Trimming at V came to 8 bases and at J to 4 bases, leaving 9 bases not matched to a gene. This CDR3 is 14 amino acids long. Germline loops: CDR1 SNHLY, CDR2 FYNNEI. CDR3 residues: CASGVQRGPDTQYF. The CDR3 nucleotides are TGTGCCAGCGGTGTCCAGCGGGGACCAGATACGCAGTATTTT.

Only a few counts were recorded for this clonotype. Written as DNA, the CDR3 is TGCAGTGCTAGATCGCGCGGACAATCAAGTGGCTACACCTTC. It codes for CSARSRGQSSGYTF. The V gene is TRBV20-1, the J gene TRBJ1-2; tentative D call: TRBD1 (5 bases). The germline V gene has CDR1 DFQATT and CDR2 SNEGSKA (reference sequence). Trimming left V 2 bases short and J 7 bases short, with 17 bases between. This CDR3 has 14 residues.

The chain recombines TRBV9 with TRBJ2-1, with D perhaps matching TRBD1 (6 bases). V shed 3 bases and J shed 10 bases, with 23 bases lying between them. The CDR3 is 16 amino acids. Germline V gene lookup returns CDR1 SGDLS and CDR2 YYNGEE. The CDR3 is CASSAQETGGVWEQFF. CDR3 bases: TGTGCCAGCAGCGCCCAGGAGACAGGAGGAGTATGGGAGCAGTTCTTC.

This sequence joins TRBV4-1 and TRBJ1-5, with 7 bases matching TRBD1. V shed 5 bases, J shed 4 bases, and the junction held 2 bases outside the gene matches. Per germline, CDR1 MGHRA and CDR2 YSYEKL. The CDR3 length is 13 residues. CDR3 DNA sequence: TGCGCCAGCAGCGGGGACAGTAATCAGCCCCAGCATTTT. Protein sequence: CASSGDSNQPQHF.

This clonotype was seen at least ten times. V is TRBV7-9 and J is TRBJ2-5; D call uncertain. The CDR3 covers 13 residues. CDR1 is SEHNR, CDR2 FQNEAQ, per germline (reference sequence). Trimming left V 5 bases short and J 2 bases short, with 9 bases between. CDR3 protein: CASSVYQQETQYF. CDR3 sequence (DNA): TGTGCCAGCAGCGTGTACCAGCAAGAGACCCAGTACTTC.

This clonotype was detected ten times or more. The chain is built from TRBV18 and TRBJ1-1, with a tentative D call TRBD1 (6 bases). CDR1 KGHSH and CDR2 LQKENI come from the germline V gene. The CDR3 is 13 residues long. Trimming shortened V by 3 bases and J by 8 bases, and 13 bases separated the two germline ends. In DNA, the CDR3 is TGTGCCAGCTCACCCCCGGGACACCAAGAAGCTTTCTTT. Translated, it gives CASSPPGHQEAFF.

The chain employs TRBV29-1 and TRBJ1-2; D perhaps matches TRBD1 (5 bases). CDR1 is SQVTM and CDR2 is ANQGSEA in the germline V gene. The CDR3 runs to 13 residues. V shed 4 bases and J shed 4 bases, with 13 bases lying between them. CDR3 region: CSVVGGTAYGYTF. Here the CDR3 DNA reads TGCAGCGTTGTTGGGGGTACCGCCTATGGCTACACCTTC.

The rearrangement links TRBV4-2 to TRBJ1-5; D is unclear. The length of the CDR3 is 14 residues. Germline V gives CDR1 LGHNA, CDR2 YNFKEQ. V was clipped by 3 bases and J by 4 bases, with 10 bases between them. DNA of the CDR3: TGTGCCAGCAGCCAGGCCGGGCCTAATCAGCCCCAGCATTTT. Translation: CASSQAGPNQPQHF.

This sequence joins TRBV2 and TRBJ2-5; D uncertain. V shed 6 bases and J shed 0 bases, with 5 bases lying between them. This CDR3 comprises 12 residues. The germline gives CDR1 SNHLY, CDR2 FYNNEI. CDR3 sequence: CASSVYQETQYF. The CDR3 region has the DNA TGTGCCAGCAGCGTGTACCAAGAGACCCAGTACTTC.

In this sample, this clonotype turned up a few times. This CDR3 reads CSARSSGSDTQYF. In DNA form, the CDR3 reads TGCAGTGCTAGATCTAGCGGCTCAGATACGCAGTATTTT. The chain links TRBV20-1 to TRBJ2-3; 7 nucleotides agree with TRBD2. The J segment lost 4 bases and the V segment lost 2 bases, leaving 3 bases of the junction unmatched. Germline values: CDR1 DFQATT, CDR2 SNEGSKA (reference sequence). The CDR3 has 13 residues.